This T cell receptor beta chain was sequenced in a study of graft-versus-host responses after intestinal transplantation. Across the whole study: The study gave all recipients anti-thymocyte globulin induction, then tacrolimus and steroids for approximately three years. Study-level points and caveats: The highest levels of circulating GvH clones went along with early declines in HvG clones after transplant. The study found high graft-versus-host to host-versus-graft clonal ratios in allografts of patients with graft-donor T cell macrochimerism. Analysis identified GvH clones in recipient marrow, with some appearing first in ileum or blood.

In regard to this clone: Antigen unknown.

Clones were sequenced by immunoSEQ multiplex PCR, and TCRdb holds only the in-frame ones, with some missing. This sample has roughly 1,200 clones; 83% occur once, and the top ten carry roughly 7.6%. Germline assignment: CDR1 SQVTM and CDR2 ANQGSEA. V shed 5 bases and J shed 0 bases, with 5 bases lying between them. The CDR3 is 11 amino acids. The TCR comes from a human patient who received an intestinal transplant, so some T cells may come from the graft donor. Sequenced material: PBMCs, taken 7 days after intestinal transplantation. The chain joins TRBV29-1 to TRBJ2-7; D not certain. The CDR3 nucleotides are TGCAGCGTTAAGAGCTCCTACGAGCAGTACTTC. Protein product: CSVKSSYEQYF.